The clone carrying this TCR beta chain was found once. Its antigen is not known. The source of the sample is a study of cytomegalovirus exposure and HLA in healthy donors. Study-wide points: What a later analysis reportedly showed was that an Asian-associated ancestry cluster had fewer N-insertions than the roughly 720-donor mean. Per published accounts, TCR beta sequences correctly predicted the HLA-A and HLA-B alleles of most subjects.

Germline loops: CDR1 MNHNS, CDR2 SASEGT. The CDR3 is made up of 13 amino acids. Trimming removed 4 bases at V and 7 bases at J, with 14 bases between. Use of 60 Vbeta and 13 Jbeta primers characterized the PCR. TCRdb's copy holds only in-frame clones and misses some; the assay was immunoSEQ multiplex PCR. The table records some 150,000 clones, around 66% of them present only once. Sequenced: PBMCs. The receptor's source is a woman in her 30s in good health and CMV-seropositive. The chain joins TRBV6-1 to TRBJ2-7; D is possibly TRBD2 (5 bases). The CDR3 region has the DNA TGTGCCAGCAGTGTCGAGCGGCCTCTGGAGCAGTACTTC. It yields the protein CASSVERPLEQYF.